This entry features one T cell receptor (beta chain) sequence. Assay: immunoSEQ multiplex PCR; the TCRdb copy retains only in-frame clones and omits some. The table has more than 200,000 clones, 80% to 90% seen once. The CDR3 extends over 13 amino acids. V shed 0 bases and J shed 4 bases, with 7 bases lying between them. Germline CDR1 is GTSNPN and CDR2 is SVGIG (reference sequence). The data derive from a study of blood T cell repertoires in COVID-19. The TCR was taken from a man aged 35 to 55 with active or convalescent COVID-19. The V and J genes are TRBV30 and TRBJ1-3; D call uncertain. Input material: peripheral blood. CDR3 nucleotide sequence: TGTGCCTGGAGTGTACTCGAAGGAAACACCATATATTTT. This codes for CAWSVLEGNTIYF.